Sequencing of this T cell receptor (beta chain) was carried out in a study of radiotherapy plus CTLA-4 blockade in lung cancer. General observations from the study: Early blood T cell clone dynamics reportedly forecast response best, with interferon-beta.

This clone has only one observation. Its antigen is still unknown. V lost 8 bases and J lost 1; bases outside the gene matches: 12. This CDR3 has 18 residues. The germline gives CDR1 SNHLY, CDR2 FYNNEI. Assay used: immunoSEQ multiplex PCR; TCRdb lists only in-frame clones, some missing. The data hold some 49,000 clones, with more than 75% observed a single time. This chain connects TRBV2 to TRBJ1-5; 12 bases are shared with TRBD1. This receptor was obtained from a human donor with non-small cell lung cancer whose response to radiotherapy plus ipilimumab could not be evaluated. The specimen was peripheral blood, collected from a patient treated with radiotherapy plus ipilimumab. The CDR3 region is CASSSGTGGALSNQPQHF. Here the CDR3 DNA reads TGTGCCAGCTCCTCCGGGACAGGGGGCGCGTTGAGCAATCAGCCCCAGCATTTT.